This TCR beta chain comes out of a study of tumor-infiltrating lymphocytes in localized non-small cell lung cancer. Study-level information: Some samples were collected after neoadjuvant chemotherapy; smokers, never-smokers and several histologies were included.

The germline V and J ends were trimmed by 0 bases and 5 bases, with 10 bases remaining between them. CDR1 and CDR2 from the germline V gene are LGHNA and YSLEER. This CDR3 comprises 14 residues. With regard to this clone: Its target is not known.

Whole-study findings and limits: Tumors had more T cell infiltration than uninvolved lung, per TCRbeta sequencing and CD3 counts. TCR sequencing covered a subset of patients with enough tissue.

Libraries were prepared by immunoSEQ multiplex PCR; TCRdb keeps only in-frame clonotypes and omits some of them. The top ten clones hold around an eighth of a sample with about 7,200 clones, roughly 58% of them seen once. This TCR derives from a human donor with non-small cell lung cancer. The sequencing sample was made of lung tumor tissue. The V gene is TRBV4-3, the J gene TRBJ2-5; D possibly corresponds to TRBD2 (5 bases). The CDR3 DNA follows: TGCGCCAGCAGCCAAGAGAGGGTTCGGGAGACCCAGTACTTC. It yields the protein CASSQERVRETQYF.